What follows are 11 T cell receptor beta chains derived from one specimen sequenced in a study of T cell responses to AZD1222 COVID-19 vaccine. The table came from immunoSEQ multiplex PCR; TCRdb's copy has only in-frame clones and leaves some out. The table includes roughly 70,000 clones, 85% detected once. The specimen comprised peripheral blood, sampled on day 0 of AZD1222 vaccination. Receptors were obtained from an adult in good health.

V gene TRBV3-1 (or the pseudogene TRBV3-2) combines with J gene TRBJ1-6; 8 nucleotides agree with TRBD1. The J segment lost 7 bases and the V segment lost 7 bases, leaving 3 bases of the junction unmatched. The CDR3 loop spans 13 amino acids. Germline V CDR1 and CDR2: LGHDT, YNNKEL (reference sequence). In DNA, the CDR3 is TGTGCCAGCACGGACAGGGACAATTCACCCCTCCACTTT. Translated: CASTDRDNSPLHF.

The count of this clone is one. This chain links TRBV2 with TRBJ2-2, with 9 bases identical to TRBD2. Germline CDR1 reads SNHLY; CDR2 reads FYNNEI. V dropped 7 bases and J dropped 3; count of bases not matched to a gene: 3. CDR3 length: 14 residues. CDR3 nucleotide sequence: TGTGCCAGCAAACGACTAGCGGACACCGGGGAGCTGTTTTTT. It encodes CASKRLADTGELFF.

The table lists this clone with many counts. This sequence joins TRBV5-1 and TRBJ2-7; the D gene is possibly TRBD2 (6 bases). CDR1 SGHRS and CDR2 YFSETQ come from the germline V gene. The CDR3 contains 13 residues. Trimming left V 2 bases short and J 3 bases short, with 9 bases between. Here the CDR3 reads CASSFGGHYEQYF. The CDR3 region has the DNA TGCGCCAGCAGCTTCGGAGGGCACTACGAGCAGTACTTC. Full variable domain (missing parts from reference TRBV5-1 and TRBJ2-7): KAGVTQTPRYLIKTRGQQVTLSCSPISGHRSVSWYQQTPGQGLQFLFEYFSETQRNKGNFPGRFSGRQFSNSRSEMNVSTLELGDSALYLCASSFGGHYEQYFGPGTRLTVT.

This sequence joins TRBV7-8 and TRBJ1-2; 9 bases match TRBD1. The junction had 6 bases not matched to a gene; V was cut back by 3 bases and J by 4 bases. CDR3 length: 15 residues. Germline CDR1 and CDR2: SGHVS and FQNEAQ. The chain's CDR3 is CASSLQGTGFYGYTF. CDR3 coding DNA: TGTGCCAGCAGCTTGCAAGGGACAGGGTTCTATGGCTACACCTTC.

This chain joins TRBV6-5 and TRBJ2-7; no clear D gene. The CDR3 loop spans 12 amino acids. V dropped 6 bases and J dropped 6 bases, with 12 bases sitting between them. The germline V gene has CDR1 MNHEY and CDR2 SVGAGI. The CDR3 DNA reads TGTGCCAGCAGGGGTGGGGAATCCGAGCAGTACTTC. This codes for CASRGGESEQYF.

This chain links TRBV5-6 with TRBJ1-2; D perhaps matches TRBD1 (6 bases). CDR3 length equals 13 residues. Trimming cost V 0 bases and J 9 bases, with 12 bases left between them. Germline CDR1 and CDR2: SGHDT and YYEEEE. CDR3 residues: CASSLGNRVSYTF. As DNA, the CDR3 is TGTGCCAGCAGCTTGGGAAACAGGGTGAGCTACACCTTC.

V and J are TRBV2 and TRBJ2-5; 9 nucleotides line up with TRBD2. V shed 5 bases, J shed 4 bases, and the junction held 5 bases outside the gene matches. CDR1 SNHLY and CDR2 FYNNEI come from the germline V gene. This CDR3 comprises 14 residues. CDR3 in amino acids: CASSLLAGGETQYF. For the CDR3, the DNA is TGTGCCAGCAGTTTACTAGCGGGCGGAGAGACCCAGTACTTC. Based on the CDR3 plus reference TRBV2 and TRBJ2-5, the full variable domain is EPEVTQTPSHQVTQMGQEVILRCVPISNHLYFYWYRQILGQKVEFLVSFYNNEISEKSEIFDDQFSVERPDGSNFTLKIRSTKLEDSAMYFCASSLLAGGETQYFGPGTRLLVL.

The chain joins TRBV6-5 to TRBJ2-7, with 8 nucleotides matching TRBD1. The CDR3 covers 15 residues. Germline-derived CDR1 and CDR2 are MNHEY and SVGAGI. V shed 5 bases, J shed 3 bases, and the junction held 9 bases outside the gene matches. The chain's CDR3 is CASSHPDRANYEQYF. The CDR3, as DNA: TGTGCCAGCAGTCATCCGGACAGGGCCAACTACGAGCAGTACTTC.

This clone was detected only once. Its ends do not fully match the called genes, so a read error is possible. The J gene is TRBJ2-7, the V gene TRBV14, with D unresolved. The CDR3 has 13 amino acids. CDR1 and CDR2 (germline): SGHDN, FVKESK. The CDR3 DNA reads TGTGCCAGCAGCCAAGATAGCACTACCCGACTGAGTTTC. It specifies CASSQDSTTRLSF. Complete variable domain (other parts from reference TRBV14 and TRBJ2-7): EAGVTQFPSHSVIEKGQTVTLRCDPISGHDNLYWYRRVMGKEIKFLLHFVKESKQDESGMPNNRFLAERTGGTYSTLKVQPAELEDSGVYFCASSQDSTTRLSFGPGTRLTVT.

The V and J genes are TRBV13 and TRBJ1-2; 9 bases are a match to TRBD1. With 5 bases clipped from V and 2 bases from J, the junction kept 6 bases outside the gene matches. From germline, CDR1 is PRHDT and CDR2 FYEKMQ (reference sequence). The CDR3 runs 15 residues. The DNA for the CDR3 is TGTGCCAGCAGCGCGAGGGGACAGGGAAACTATGGCTACACCTTC. Its protein is CASSARGQGNYGYTF.

The chain employs TRBV21-1 and TRBJ2-2. TRBV21-1 is marked as a pseudogene. This CDR3 has 17 residues. The CDR3 sequence is CASSKGVTPALVGELFF. The CDR3 DNA reads TGTGCCAGCAGCAAAGGAGTCACCCCAGCTCTTGTCGGGGAGCTGTTTTTT.